This T cell receptor (beta chain) derives from a study of Graves' ophthalmopathy and Graves' hyperthyroidism. Physicians reached a diagnosis by relying on clinical symptoms, serum thyroxine, TRAb, thyroid ultrasound and orbital computed tomography. On this clonotype: Its antigen is undetermined.

Study-level points and caveats: A roughly 81% specificity and nearly 90% sensitivity were achieved by a 13-signature model that separated ophthalmopathy from stable hyperthyroidism.

The TCR beta CDR3 regions underwent amplification from RNA transcripts. An opening RT-PCR round employed HTBI primers and preceded a second-round multiplex PCR. TCRdb itself ran the multiplex PCR reads through MiXCR, one entry per CDR3 protein. Among 350,000 to 450,000 distinct CDR3 sequences listed, around 18% were seen once. The V gene's germline CDR1 is SGHVS and CDR2 FNYEAQ. V shed 5 bases and J shed 5 bases, with 18 bases lying between them. This CDR3 spans 15 amino acids. The specimen sequenced was peripheral blood. The chain is built from TRBV7-6 and TRBJ1-1, with a weak D call TRBD1 (6 bases). This receptor was taken from a woman between 18 and 30 years old with Graves' ophthalmopathy. CDR3 protein: CASSVTAQGWTEAFF. The CDR3 DNA sequence: TGTGCCAGCAGCGTCACTGCCCAGGGGTGGACTGAAGCTTTCTTT.